The 11 T cell receptor beta chains below all came from one sample that was sequenced in a study of cytomegalovirus exposure and HLA in healthy donors. Primers for the PCR totalled 60 Vbeta and 13 Jbeta. TCRdb's copy holds only in-frame clones and misses some; the assay was immunoSEQ multiplex PCR. The table has more than 95,000 clones, 80% seen once. The sample taken for sequencing was PBMCs. These receptors originate from a young man in good health and CMV-seropositive.

The chain combines TRBV6-1 with TRBJ1-1; a weak D match, TRBD1 (5 bases). This CDR3 is 14 amino acids long. The V gene lost 7 bases and the J gene lost 0 bases, with 12 bases spanning the gap. CDR1 and CDR2 from the germline V gene are MNHNS and SASEGT. In DNA form, the CDR3 reads TGTGCCAGCACCGAGCCGACAGTGAACACTGAAGCTTTCTTT. This encodes CASTEPTVNTEAFF.

The chain is built from TRBV6-5 and TRBJ2-7; D unclear. Germline-derived CDR1 and CDR2 are MNHEY and SVGAGI. Trimming cost V 6 bases and J 1 base, with 16 bases left between them. The CDR3 spans 15 residues. DNA for the CDR3: TGTGCCAGCAGCCCAGACACCCCGTCTTCCTACGAGCAGTACTTC. Its translation: CASSPDTPSSYEQYF.

The chain employs TRBV2 and TRBJ2-1; tentative D call: TRBD2 (6 bases). The CDR3 has 19 residues. CDR1 SNHLY and CDR2 FYNNEI come from the germline V gene. Trimming left V 8 bases short and J 0 bases short, with 26 bases between. This CDR3 is CASYWVQGDLSGSYNEQFF. CDR3 DNA: TGTGCCAGCTATTGGGTACAAGGGGACTTATCGGGCTCCTACAATGAGCAGTTCTTC.

V usage is TRBV28 and J usage is TRBJ1-5; D possibly corresponds to TRBD1 (6 bases). The CDR3 covers 12 residues. CDR1 MDHEN and CDR2 SYDVKM come from the germline V gene. The CDR3 region has the DNA TGTAACAGGGCGCGCCTGAATCAGCCCCAGCATTTT. Translated: CNRARLNQPQHF.

The chain links TRBV27 to TRBJ2-1; 7 positions agree with TRBD2. CDR1 MNHEY and CDR2 SMNVEV come from the germline V gene (reference sequence). V shed 7 bases, J shed 0 bases, and the junction held 6 bases outside the gene matches. The CDR3 has 15 residues. The CDR3 DNA sequence: TGTGCCAGCATAAGGGAGGGGAGCTCCTACAATGAGCAGTTCTTC. It encodes CASIREGSSYNEQFF.

The V call is TRBV27, the J call TRBJ1-2; 9 nucleotides agree with TRBD1. Germline V gives CDR1 MNHEY, CDR2 SMNVEV (reference sequence). This CDR3 comprises 14 residues. V gave up 2 bases and J gave up 6 bases; unmatched junction bases: 4. The CDR3 bases are TGTGCCAGCAGTTTACAGGGACAGGGTGATGGCTACACCTTC. It specifies CASSLQGQGDGYTF.

The V and J genes are TRBV18 and TRBJ2-3; possible D gene TRBD2, 5 bases. The CDR3 covers 14 residues. Looked up from germline, CDR1 is KGHSH and CDR2 is LQKENI. Trimming pared 5 bases from V and 5 bases from J, leaving 14 bases between. CDR3 sequence: CASSSASGRDTQYF. CDR3 sequence (DNA): TGTGCCAGCTCATCCGCCTCGGGGAGAGATACGCAGTATTTT.

The gene calls are TRBV6-5 and TRBJ1-5; no definite D call. CDR1 is MNHEY, CDR2 SVGAGI, per germline. The CDR3 is 13 residues long. V lost 5 bases and J lost 9, with 14 bases in between. The CDR3, as DNA: TGTGCCAGCAGTCGGACGGTAGGAGGGCCCCAGCATTTT. Translated, it gives CASSRTVGGPQHF.

The chain joins TRBV7-3 to TRBJ1-4; D unresolved. V was clipped by 0 bases and J by 7 bases, with 12 bases between them. Germline loops: CDR1 SGHTA, CDR2 FQGTGA. The CDR3 consists of 15 residues. Here the CDR3 reads CASSLTGHGGEKLFF. CDR3 bases: TGTGCCAGCAGCTTAACCGGTCATGGTGGTGAAAAACTGTTTTTT. Full variable domain (remainder filled in from reference TRBV7-3 and TRBJ1-4): GAGVSQTPSNKVTEKGKYVELRCDPISGHTALYWYRQSLGQGPEFLIYFQGTGAADDSGLPNDRFFAVRPEGSVSTLKIQRTERGDSAVYLCASSLTGHGGEKLFFGSGTQLSVL.

The chain combines TRBV29-1 with TRBJ1-1; D is perhaps TRBD1 (6 bases). Germline V lookup: CDR1 SQVTM, CDR2 ANQGSEA. The V end lost 5 bases, the J end lost 2 bases, and 18 bases lay between the germline ends. This CDR3 spans 15 amino acids. DNA for the CDR3: TGCAGCGTTAGGGAGGGGGTCTCTTTTAACACTGAAGCTTTCTTT. Translating gives CSVREGVSFNTEAFF.

The chain uses TRBV6-1 and TRBJ1-3, with 8 bases matching TRBD1. V shed 4 bases and J 0 bases; nucleotides not matched to a gene: 11. CDR1 is MNHNS, CDR2 SASEGT, per germline. The CDR3 is made up of 18 amino acids. The CDR3 DNA reads as TGTGCCAGCAGTGCCCGCTTGGTGGGACAGGCCTCTGGAAACACCATATATTTT. Protein: CASSARLVGQASGNTIYF.